These 18 T cell receptor beta chains originate from one sample sequenced in a study of OX40 agonist ivuxolimab in advanced cancers. Here immunoSEQ multiplex PCR was the method, and the copy in TCRdb shows in-frame clones only, minus some. Of tens of thousands of clones listed, more than 85% are singletons. The starting material was CD4+ or CD8+ T cells sorted from blood, obtained in a trial of the OX40 agonist ivuxolimab. The origin of the receptors is an adult with an advanced solid tumor such as melanoma, head and neck, liver or kidney cancer.

This chain connects TRBV28 to TRBJ1-2; 8 nucleotides match TRBD1. Germline CDR1 is MDHEN and CDR2 is SYDVKM. The CDR3 length is 14 residues. The trim removed 6 bases at V and 3 bases at J, leaving 6 bases unmatched. CDR3 residues: CASSDRGSDYGYTF. CDR3 in DNA: TGTGCCAGCAGCGACAGGGGCTCTGACTATGGCTACACCTTC.

This CDR3 is CASSQDGRPSGSKQYF. Written as DNA, the CDR3 is TGCGCCAGCAGCCAAGATGGCCGGCCTAGCGGGAGTAAGCAGTACTTC. The chain couples TRBV4-3 to TRBJ2-7; 10 nucleotides line up with TRBD2. After removal of 0 bases from V and 8 bases from J, the junction contained 10 bases not matched to a gene. CDR1 LGHNA and CDR2 YSLEER come from the germline V gene. The CDR3 runs to 16 residues.

V gene TRBV5-1 combines with J gene TRBJ2-3; TRBD1 matches 8 bases. Germline assignment: CDR1 SGHRS and CDR2 YFSETQ. The CDR3 spans 15 residues. The V segment lost 0 bases and the J segment 2 bases; nucleotides outside the gene matches: 2. The CDR3 nucleotides read TGCGCCAGCAGCTTGGGGGACAGGAACACAGATACGCAGTATTTT. Encoded protein: CASSLGDRNTDTQYF.

The chain recombines TRBV28 with TRBJ1-5, with D possibly being TRBD1 (6 bases). The germline V gene has CDR1 MDHEN and CDR2 SYDVKM. Trimming cost V 2 bases and J 1 base, with 6 bases left between them. The CDR3 sequence is 14 residues long. The CDR3 loop is CASSLGQSNQPQHF. Here the CDR3 DNA reads TGTGCCAGCAGTTTAGGACAGAGCAATCAGCCCCAGCATTTT.

The chain joins TRBV4-2 to TRBJ2-3; 8 bases line up with TRBD2. The germline V gene encodes CDR1 LGHNA and CDR2 YNFKEQ. The CDR3 runs to 16 residues. V shed 4 bases, J shed 0 bases, and the junction held 6 bases outside the gene matches. In DNA, the CDR3 is TGTGCCAGCAGCCTAGGACTAGCCGACAGCACAGATACGCAGTATTTT. This encodes CASSLGLADSTDTQYF.

The chain carries TRBV10-3 and TRBJ2-5; 9 bases line up with TRBD1. The germline V gene has CDR1 ENHRY and CDR2 SYGVKD. Germline trimming cut 0 bases from V and 4 bases from J; bases unmatched to any gene: 6. This CDR3 has 16 amino acids. CDR3 amino acids: CAISESDRGVRETQYF. For the CDR3, the DNA is TGTGCCATCAGTGAGTCGGACAGGGGTGTGCGAGAGACCCAGTACTTC.

The V call is TRBV15, the J call TRBJ1-3; 11 bases align to TRBD1. This CDR3 region has 15 residues. J lost 8 bases, V lost 5 bases, and 8 bases had no gene match. Germline CDR1 reads LNHNV; CDR2 reads YYDKDF (reference sequence). The CDR3 nucleotides read TGTGCCACCAGCCGGGGACAGGGGGGTTTGGACACCATATATTTT. Its protein product is CATSRGQGGLDTIYF.

The chain is built from TRBV5-6 and TRBJ2-7, with D possibly TRBD1 on 7 matching bases. CDR3 size: 13 residues. The V end was cut by 4 bases, the J end by 3 bases, with 11 bases between. Per the germline V gene, CDR1 is SGHDT and CDR2 is YYEEEE. Here the CDR3 DNA reads TGTGCCAGCAGCGCGGGACAGATCTACGAGCAGTACTTC. Translating gives CASSAGQIYEQYF.

The J gene is TRBJ2-7, the V gene TRBV5-6; D call uncertain. Germline V lookup: CDR1 SGHDT, CDR2 YYEEEE. V dropped 4 bases and J dropped 1 base, with 9 bases sitting between them. CDR3 size: 13 residues. Here the CDR3 reads CASSPLRSYEQYF. CDR3 bases: TGTGCCAGCAGCCCCCTGCGGTCCTACGAGCAGTACTTC.

The rearrangement uses TRBV7-8 and TRBJ2-3; possible D gene TRBD1, 6 bases. The V gene lost 1 base and the J gene lost 7 bases, with 12 bases spanning the gap. Germline V gene lookup returns CDR1 SGHVS and CDR2 FQNEAQ. CDR3 size: 14 residues. CDR3 in amino acids: CASSLVLGGNTQYF. For the CDR3, the DNA is TGTGCCAGCAGCTTAGTATTAGGGGGAAATACGCAGTATTTT.

The V and J genes are TRBV27 and TRBJ1-1; D is unresolved. Trimming stripped 0 bases from V and 4 bases from J, with 9 bases between. Germline-derived CDR1 and CDR2 are MNHEY and SMNVEV (reference sequence). The CDR3 has 14 amino acids. The CDR3 bases are TGTGCCAGCAGTTTATCTTCAGGTTCCACTGAAGCTTTCTTT. Translated: CASSLSSGSTEAFF.

V is TRBV7-2 and J is TRBJ2-5, with 12 bases fitting TRBD2. V lost 1 base, J lost 5 bases, and 8 bases stayed unmatched. This CDR3 has 17 amino acids. The germline gives CDR1 SGHTA, CDR2 FQGNSA. CDR3 nucleotide sequence: TGTGCCAGCAGCTTAGTAATCGGGCTAGCGGGGGGGGAGACCCAGTACTTC. This codes for CASSLVIGLAGGETQYF.

The chain combines TRBV6-4 with TRBJ2-5; 10 positions match TRBD2. CDR1 is MRHNA, CDR2 SNTAGT, per germline. V was clipped by 0 bases and J by 4 bases; unmatched bases: 17. The CDR3 loop spans 20 amino acids. This CDR3 reads CASSDSKSRSGRASRETQYF. The CDR3 nucleotides read TGTGCCAGCAGTGACTCGAAAAGTAGAAGCGGGAGGGCCTCCCGAGAGACCCAGTACTTC.

The rearrangement joins TRBV27 to TRBJ1-4; D is possibly TRBD1 (6 bases). This CDR3 spans 15 amino acids. V lost 5 bases and J 8 bases, leaving 18 bases between the germline ends. In germline, CDR1 is MNHEY, CDR2 SMNVEV (reference sequence). The CDR3 is CASSPSTRGNEKLFF. CDR3 sequence (DNA): TGTGCCAGCAGTCCATCGACGAGGGGGAACGAAAAACTGTTTTTT.

The chain combines TRBV13 with TRBJ1-2; no reliable D call. Per germline, CDR1 PRHDT and CDR2 FYEKMQ (reference sequence). The CDR3 covers 11 residues. Trimming took off 0 bases at V and 7 bases at J, with 3 bases between the two ends. The DNA of the CDR3 is TGTGCCAGCAGCTTAGGGGGTGGCTACACCTTC. Its protein is CASSLGGGYTF.

V usage is TRBV19 and J usage is TRBJ1-5; D gene uncertain. The CDR3 consists of 13 residues. Trimming took 6 bases from V and 2 from J, leaving 8 bases between them. Germline CDR1 is LNHDA and CDR2 is SQIVND (reference sequence). The CDR3 is CASSKDRNQPQHF. CDR3 in DNA: TGTGCCAGTAGCAAGGATCGCAATCAGCCCCAGCATTTT.

The CDR3 loop reads CASSRSGRAYNEQFF. The CDR3 DNA reads as TGTGCCAGCAGCCGTAGCGGGAGGGCCTACAATGAGCAGTTCTTC. The rearrangement joins TRBV11-1 to TRBJ2-1, with 11 bases identical to TRBD2. V dropped 5 bases and J dropped 2; count of bases not matched to a gene: 2. The CDR3 consists of 15 residues. Germline CDR1 SGHAT, CDR2 FQDESV (reference sequence).

The V gene is TRBV5-4, the J gene TRBJ2-1, with D unresolved. The CDR3 sequence is 13 residues long. Germline CDR1 and CDR2: SGHNT and YYREEE (reference sequence). V lost 0 bases and J lost 2, with 3 bases in between. The CDR3 reads CASSLDPYNEQFF. The CDR3 bases are TGTGCCAGCAGCTTGGACCCCTACAATGAGCAGTTCTTC.